These 4 T cell receptor beta chains share one sample of origin, sequenced in a study of shared clonotypes between healthy human individuals. TCRdb's table, derived via immunoSEQ multiplex PCR, lists solely in-frame clones and lacks some. The table lists roughly 720,000 clones, about nine tenths of them singletons, with 30% to 40% in the top ten. Sequencing was performed on memory CD8+ T cells from PBMCs. Subset reported: CD45RO+ cells pooled with CCR7-negative TemRA cells. These receptors all stem from a man aged 18-30 years in good health. Some clones in this sample may be carry-over from other donors' samples.

CDR3 protein: CASSSMPGLAGETQYF. The CDR3 bases are TGTGCCAGCAGCTCCATGCCGGGACTAGCGGGAGAGACCCAGTACTTC. The V call is TRBV5-4, the J call TRBJ2-5; 12 bases align to TRBD2. The CDR3 is 16 residues long. Looked up from germline, CDR1 is SGHNT and CDR2 is YYREEE (reference sequence). With 3 bases clipped from V and 4 bases from J, the junction kept 7 bases outside the gene matches. Variable domain in full (rest from reference TRBV5-4 and TRBJ2-5): ETGVTQSPTHLIKTRGQQVTLRCSSQSGHNTVSWYQQALGQGPQFIFQYYREEENGRGNFPPRFSGLQFPNYSSELNVNALELDDSALYLCASSSMPGLAGETQYFGPGTRLLVL.

The chain couples TRBV27 to TRBJ2-1; D gene unclear. The CDR3 runs to 11 residues. CDR1 and CDR2 from the germline V gene are MNHEY and SMNVEV (reference sequence). The V gene lost 2 bases and the J gene lost 14 bases, with 10 bases spanning the gap. The chain's CDR3 is CASSLGPEEFF. The CDR3 nucleotides read TGTGCCAGCAGTTTAGGGCCAGAGGAGTTCTTC.

The chain uses TRBV28 and TRBJ2-2, with D possibly matching TRBD2 (5 bases). The CDR3 extends over 14 amino acids. CDR1 is MDHEN, CDR2 SYDVKM, per germline. The ends were cut back, 1 base at V and 7 bases at J, with 10 bases in the middle. Here the CDR3 reads CASSLSIRDGELFF. The CDR3 region has the DNA TGTGCCAGCAGTTTATCGATCCGGGACGGGGAGCTGTTTTTT.

The V and J genes are TRBV19 and TRBJ2-5, with D perhaps matching TRBD1 (5 bases). This CDR3 has 15 amino acids. Germline assignment: CDR1 LNHDA and CDR2 SQIVND (reference sequence). V lost 6 bases to trimming and J lost 5 bases, with 19 bases between them. The CDR3 DNA follows: TGTGCCAGTAGCCCGGTCGAAGGGGATCGGGAGACCCAGTACTTC. Translating gives CASSPVEGDRETQYF.